This TCR beta chain was identified in a study of T-cell memory formation after mild COVID-19 (dated by TCRdb to the early 2020s). Study-wide context: TCR sequence clusters from the two donors were largely donor specific. T-cell clones expanding and contracting after mild COVID-19 in two donors were tracked by longitudinal TCRalpha and TCRbeta repertoire sequencing. The cohort comprised two young, previously healthy adult volunteers, one female and one male.

From its cysteine to its phenylalanine, the CDR3 spans 19 amino acids. The kept DNA is CDR3 alone, 57 bases in frame from the first base. V is trimmed back by 3 bases and J by 0 bases, and the junction contains 10 bases that no gene match accounts for. The CDR1 and CDR2 encoded by the germline V gene are SGHTA and FQGNSA. The paper's findings and limits, for the study overall: Contracting CD4+ clones were found mainly in CM and EM memory subsets, while CD8+ clones were enriched in EMRA. Some responding clones were detected in pre-infection memory, which suggested that pre-existing cross-reactive memory T cells had joined the SARS-CoV-2 response. Clones that contracted from day 15 to 85 showed balanced CD4/CD8 phenotypes, whereas a second wave of clones that expanded from day 15 to 37 leaned towards CD4+. The study included only a couple of mild cases, and larger cohorts that include severe cases with pre-infection samples were judged to be necessary. SARS-CoV-2 specificity was not confirmed for the second-wave clones peaking on day 37.

TCRdb shows the sequencer as Illumina NovaSeq 6000. TCRalpha and TCRbeta cDNA libraries were built by 5'RACE with constant-segment primers, adding sample barcodes and unique molecular identifiers. Trizol reagent was used to extract RNA from every sample. The libraries were amplified in two PCR steps, and the second step added a second sample barcode and Illumina TruSeq adapters. Libraries were sequenced on an Illumina NovaSeq with 2 x 150 bp paired-end reads. In the original analysis: With migec v1.2.7, reads were demultiplexed and then collapsed into UMI-guided consensus sequences. Using mixcr v2.1.11, UMI consensuses were aligned to TRA and TRB V and J templates and then assembled into clonotypes. Expanded or contracted clonotypes were those called significant by both edgeR and NoisET, with noise models trained on biological replicates. edgeR calls used a false discovery rate-adjusted p below 0.01 and a log2 fold-change threshold of 1. As an exploratory analysis of dynamics, PCA with hierarchical clustering was applied to max-normalized trajectories of the 1000 most abundant clonotypes. Each responding clone was given a CD4 or CD8 phenotype based on the CD4+ and CD8+ repertoires, which had been sequenced separately. The raw public data were reprocessed by TCRdb itself: fastp quality trimming at Q25, MiXCR clonotype calling, in-frame beta chains only. Each CDR3 protein appears once, grouped with its most common genes and DNA. The V and J calls shown here were made by TCRdb, not taken from the authors' results. This sample lists about 270,000 distinct CDR3 sequences; 16% were detected once. Of the sample, roughly a fifth is held by the ten largest clones.

PBMCs were isolated by Ficoll-Paque density gradient centrifugation. This clonotype was observed a few times. No cognate antigen has been identified for it. Base quality data are lacking; no much larger clone is found one base away. Sequenced sample: PBMCs or a T cell subset sorted from them (not recorded which). The V and J segments used are TRBV7-2 and TRBJ2-2, and TRBD2 aligns with 10 junction nucleotides. The sequence derives from a man younger than 35 who had mild COVID-19 (a few samples of this study predate the infection). The sample titles of this study are shuffled in the database, so cell type and time point are left out; the donor was told from shared clones. The CDR3 in this case is CASSFSSLAGASNTGELFF. The DNA reads TGTGCCAGCAGCTTCTCATCGCTAGCGGGGGCCTCGAACACCGGGGAGCTGTTTTTT.